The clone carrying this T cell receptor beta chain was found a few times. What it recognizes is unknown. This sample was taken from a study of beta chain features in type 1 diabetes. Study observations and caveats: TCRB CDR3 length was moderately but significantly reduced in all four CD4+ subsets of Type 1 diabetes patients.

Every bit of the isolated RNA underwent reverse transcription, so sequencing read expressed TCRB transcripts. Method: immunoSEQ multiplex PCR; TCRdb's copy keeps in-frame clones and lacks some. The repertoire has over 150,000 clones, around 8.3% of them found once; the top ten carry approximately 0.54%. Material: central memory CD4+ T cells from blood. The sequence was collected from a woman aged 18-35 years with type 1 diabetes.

The CDR3 here is CASSFLNTGELFF. As DNA, the CDR3 is TGTGCCAGCAGTTTCCTCAACACCGGGGAGCTGTTTTTT. The chain carries TRBV28 and TRBJ2-2, with no clear D. The germline CDR1 and CDR2 sequences are MDHEN and SYDVKM. This CDR3 has 13 residues. V was cut by 3 bases and J by 2 bases, with 4 bases left in between.